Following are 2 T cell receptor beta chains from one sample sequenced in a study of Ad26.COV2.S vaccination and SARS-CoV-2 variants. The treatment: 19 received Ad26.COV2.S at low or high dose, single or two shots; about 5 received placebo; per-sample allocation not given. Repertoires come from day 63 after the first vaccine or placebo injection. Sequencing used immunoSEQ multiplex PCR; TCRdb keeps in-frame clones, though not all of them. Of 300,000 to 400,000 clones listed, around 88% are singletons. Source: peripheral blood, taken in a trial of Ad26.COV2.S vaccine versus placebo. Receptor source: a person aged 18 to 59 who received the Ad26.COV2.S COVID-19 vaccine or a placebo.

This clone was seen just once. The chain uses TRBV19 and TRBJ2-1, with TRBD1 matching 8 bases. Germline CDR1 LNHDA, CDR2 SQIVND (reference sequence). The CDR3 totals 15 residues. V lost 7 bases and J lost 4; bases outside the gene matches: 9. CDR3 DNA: TGTGCCAGTAATTCCGGGACAGGACTTTACAATGAGCAGTTCTTC. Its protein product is CASNSGTGLYNEQFF.

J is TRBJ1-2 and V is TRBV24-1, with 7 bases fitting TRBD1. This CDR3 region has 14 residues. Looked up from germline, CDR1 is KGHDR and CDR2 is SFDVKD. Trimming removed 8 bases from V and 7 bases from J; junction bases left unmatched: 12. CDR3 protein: CATKRRQGDSGYTF. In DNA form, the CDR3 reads TGTGCCACCAAGAGGAGACAGGGCGATAGTGGCTACACCTTC.